These 5 T cell receptor beta chains were all obtained from the same sample, sequenced in a study of blood T cell repertoires in COVID-19. Here immunoSEQ multiplex PCR was the method, and the copy in TCRdb shows in-frame clones only, minus some. The sample has about 190,000 clones, roughly 86% seen once. Sequenced sample: PBMCs or T cells enriched from blood (not recorded which). Receptors originate from a woman between 40 and 50 years old in a cohort exposed to, infected with or recovered from COVID-19 (not recorded which).

The chain employs TRBV7-5 and TRBJ1-5; whether TRBD1, the table's D call, matches the DNA was not checked. TRBV7-5 is tagged as a pseudogene. The CDR3 covers 20 residues. This CDR3 is CVRSLETAYKTGGEDQPQHF. The CDR3 bases are TGTGTCAGAAGCTTAGAAACGGCTTATAAGACAGGGGGCGAGGATCAGCCCCAGCATTTT.

V gene TRBV29-1 combines with J gene TRBJ1-1; the match to TRBD1 covers 10 bases. V lost 4 bases to trimming and J lost 4 bases; unmatched junction nucleotides: 6. CDR1 and CDR2 from the germline V gene are SQVTM and ANQGSEA. CDR3 length: 14 amino acids. The CDR3 bases are TGCAGCGTTGGGACAGGGGGTCGGGGCACTGAAGCTTTCTTT. The encoded protein is CSVGTGGRGTEAFF.

For the CDR3, the DNA is TGTGCCAGCAGCCAACGAACCCGGGGGGCGGGAGCCGCACCCTACGAGCAGTACTTC. Residues: CASSQRTRGAGAAPYEQYF. V usage is TRBV4-2 and J usage is TRBJ2-7; TRBD2 might be the D (7 bases). The CDR3 runs 19 residues. Germline V lookup: CDR1 LGHNA, CDR2 YNFKEQ. Trimming cost V 2 bases and J 2 bases, with 25 bases left between them.

This chain links TRBV12-3 or TRBV12-4 with TRBJ2-7; TRBD2 is a possible D gene (6 bases). CDR3 length equals 12 residues. Trimming removed 6 bases from V and 3 bases from J, with 9 bases in between. CDR3 sequence reads: CASRVGSYEQYF. CDR3 DNA sequence: TGTGCCAGCAGAGTCGGGAGCTACGAGCAGTACTTC.

The DNA for the CDR3 is TGTGCCTGGGGCCGTTACAATGAGCAGTTCTTC. Translating it yields CAWGRYNEQFF. The chain uses TRBV30 and TRBJ2-1; D gene ambiguous. Germline CDR1 GTSNPN, CDR2 SVGIG (reference sequence). The CDR3 extends over 11 amino acids. Trimming left V 5 bases short and J 4 bases short, with 6 bases between.